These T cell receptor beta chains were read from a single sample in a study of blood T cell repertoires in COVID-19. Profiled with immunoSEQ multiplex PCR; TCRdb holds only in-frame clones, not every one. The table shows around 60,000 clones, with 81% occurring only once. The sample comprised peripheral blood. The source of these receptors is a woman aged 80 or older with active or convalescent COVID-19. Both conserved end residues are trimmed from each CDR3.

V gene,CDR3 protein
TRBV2,ASRSRDRGNYEQY
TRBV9,ASSVAETGYYGYT
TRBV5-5,ASNGGSYEQY
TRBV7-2,ASNPQGARGISEAF
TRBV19,ASSTPGTGQAKNIQY
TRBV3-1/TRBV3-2,ASSRDTYTGELF
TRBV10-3,AIGGSTNTEAF
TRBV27,ASSLSGQPYEQY
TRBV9,ASSVALAAPHEQF
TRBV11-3,ASKQGGNTEAF
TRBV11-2,ASRTGVGEKLF